The TCR beta chain described here comes from a study of T cell repertoires in cytomegalovirus infection. Germline CDR1 is SEHNR and CDR2 is FQNEAQ (reference sequence). V was pared by 5 bases and J by 5 bases, with 1 base of the junction left unmatched. The CDR3 length is 12 residues. Study results and limitations: Predominance within the ex vivo response was attributable to HLA-C-restricted CMV-specific TCR beta clonotypes.

This clonotype was observed at least ten times. As yet, its antigen is unknown. TCRdb analysed the reads with MiXCR anew, one entry per CDR3 protein. The sample gives approximately 990,000 distinct CDR3 sequences, 31% of which show up once; over 12% is in the top ten. V and J are TRBV7-9 and TRBJ2-7; 9 bases are shared with TRBD1. The receptor was derived from a human donor in good health (CMV status not recorded). Some clones in this sample may be carry-over from other donors' samples. Source: cultured CD8+ T cells from PBMCs, taken from culture after CMV antigen stimulation. The DNA of the CDR3 is TGTGCCAGCAGCCGGGACAGGGACGAGCAGTACGTC. Protein: CASSRDRDEQYV.